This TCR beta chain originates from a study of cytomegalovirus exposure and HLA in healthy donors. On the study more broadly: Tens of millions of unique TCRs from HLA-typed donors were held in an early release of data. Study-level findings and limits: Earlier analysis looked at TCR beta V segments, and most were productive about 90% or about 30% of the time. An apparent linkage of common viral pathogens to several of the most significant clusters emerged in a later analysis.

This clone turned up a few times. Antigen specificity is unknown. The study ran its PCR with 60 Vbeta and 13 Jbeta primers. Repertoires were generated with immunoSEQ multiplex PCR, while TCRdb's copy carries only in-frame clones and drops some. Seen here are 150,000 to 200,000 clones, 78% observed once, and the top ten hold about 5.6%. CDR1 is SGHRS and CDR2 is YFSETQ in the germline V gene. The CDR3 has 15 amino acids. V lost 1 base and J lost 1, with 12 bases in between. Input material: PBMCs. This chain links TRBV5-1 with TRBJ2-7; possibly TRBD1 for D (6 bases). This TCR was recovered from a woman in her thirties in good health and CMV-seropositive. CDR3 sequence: CASSLSSQGSYEQYF. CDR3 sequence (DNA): TGCGCCAGCAGCTTGAGCTCACAGGGATCCTACGAGCAGTACTTC.